Here is one T cell receptor beta chain with its context. The data were obtained in a study of OX40 agonist ivuxolimab in advanced cancers. Overall study: Patients achieving partial responses numbered three: one hepatocellular carcinoma case and two cutaneous melanoma cases.

CDR1 MNHNS and CDR2 SASEGT come from the germline V gene. V was pared by 2 bases and J by 4 bases, with 1 base of the junction left unmatched. The CDR3 loop spans 15 amino acids. Generated by immunoSEQ multiplex PCR, the TCRdb table keeps only in-frame clones and is missing some. Seen here are 25,000 to 35,000 clones, approximately 84% observed once, and the top ten hold 15% to 20%. V usage is TRBV6-1 and J usage is TRBJ2-3, with 12 bases that match TRBD2. The TCR comes from an adult with an advanced solid tumor such as melanoma, head and neck, liver or kidney cancer. The sample here was CD4+ or CD8+ T cells sorted from blood, taken in a trial of the OX40 agonist ivuxolimab. CDR3 DNA: TGTGCCAGCAGTGAACTAGCGGGGGGGCCAGATACGCAGTATTTT. It yields the protein CASSELAGGPDTQYF.